The clone carrying this T cell receptor (beta chain) was observed a few times. Antigen unknown. TCRdb reanalysed the reads using MiXCR and keeps one entry per CDR3 protein. The profile shows roughly 720,000 distinct CDR3 sequences, less than 40% of them singletons. This sample was taken from a study of T cell repertoires in cytomegalovirus infection. Study-wide background: Indications of both CMV infection and matching HLA type were provided by public TCR beta signatures. The study's findings and limits: Of the TCR beta families, the public ones yielded a cumulative frequency that identified carriers of CMV plus the relevant HLA. HLA-C-restricted CMV-specific TCR beta clonotypes prevailed in the ex vivo response.

The V gene's germline CDR1 is MNHNY and CDR2 SVGAGI (reference sequence). The CDR3 length is 17 residues. Trimming took off 0 bases at V and 0 bases at J, with 9 bases between the two ends. The chain employs TRBV6-6 and TRBJ1-6; D is unclear. Sequencing was performed on PBMCs. The origin of this receptor is a human donor in good health (CMV status not recorded). Some clones in this sample may be carry-over from other donors' samples. The CDR3 DNA sequence: TGTGCCAGCAGTTACTCCAGGACTAGCTCCTATAATTCACCCCTCCACTTT. Its translation: CASSYSRTSSYNSPLHF.